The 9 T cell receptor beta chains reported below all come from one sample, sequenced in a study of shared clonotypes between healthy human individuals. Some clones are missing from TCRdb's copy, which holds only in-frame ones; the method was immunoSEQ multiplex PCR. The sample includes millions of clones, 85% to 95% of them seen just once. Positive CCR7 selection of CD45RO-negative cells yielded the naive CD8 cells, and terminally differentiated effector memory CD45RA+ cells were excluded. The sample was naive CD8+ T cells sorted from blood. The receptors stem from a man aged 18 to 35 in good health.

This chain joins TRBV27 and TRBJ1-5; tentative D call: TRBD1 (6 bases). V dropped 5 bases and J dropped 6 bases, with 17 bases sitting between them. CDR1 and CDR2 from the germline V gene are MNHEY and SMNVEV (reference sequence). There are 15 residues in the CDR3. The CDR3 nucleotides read TGTGCCAGCAGTGCAGGACAGTTGGGGGGTCAGCCCCAGCATTTT. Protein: CASSAGQLGGQPQHF.

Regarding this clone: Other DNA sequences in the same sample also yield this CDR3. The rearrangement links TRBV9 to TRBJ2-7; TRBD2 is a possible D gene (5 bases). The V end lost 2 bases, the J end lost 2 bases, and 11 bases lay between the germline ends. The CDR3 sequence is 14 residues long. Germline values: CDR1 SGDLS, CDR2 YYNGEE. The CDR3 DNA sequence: TGTGCCAGCAGCGTTGGCGGGTCAACCTACGAGCAGTACTTC. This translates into CASSVGGSTYEQYF.

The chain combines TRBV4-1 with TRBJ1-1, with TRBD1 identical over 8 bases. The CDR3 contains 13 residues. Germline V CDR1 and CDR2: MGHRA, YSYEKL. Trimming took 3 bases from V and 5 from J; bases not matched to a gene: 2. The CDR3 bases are TGCGCCAGCAGCCAGACAGGGGAAACTGAAGCTTTCTTT. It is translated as CASSQTGETEAFF.

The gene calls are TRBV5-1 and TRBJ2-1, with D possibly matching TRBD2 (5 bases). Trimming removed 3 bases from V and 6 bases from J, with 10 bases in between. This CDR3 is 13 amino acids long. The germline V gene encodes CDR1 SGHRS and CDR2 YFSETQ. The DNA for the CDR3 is TGCGCCAGCAGCTGGGAGTCCACCAATGAGCAGTTCTTC. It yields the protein CASSWESTNEQFF.

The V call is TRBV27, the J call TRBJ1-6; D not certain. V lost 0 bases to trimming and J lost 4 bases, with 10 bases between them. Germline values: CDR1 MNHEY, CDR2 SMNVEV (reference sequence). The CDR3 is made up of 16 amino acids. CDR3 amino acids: CASSLSITGYNSPLHF. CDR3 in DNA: TGTGCCAGCAGTTTATCGATAACCGGTTATAATTCACCCCTCCACTTT.

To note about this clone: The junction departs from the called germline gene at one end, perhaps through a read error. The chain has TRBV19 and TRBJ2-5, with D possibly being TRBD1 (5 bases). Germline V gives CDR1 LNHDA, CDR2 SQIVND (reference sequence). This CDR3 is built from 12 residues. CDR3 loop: CVSSTEQETQYF. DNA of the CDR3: TGTGTCAGTTCGACAGAACAAGAGACCCAGTACTTC.

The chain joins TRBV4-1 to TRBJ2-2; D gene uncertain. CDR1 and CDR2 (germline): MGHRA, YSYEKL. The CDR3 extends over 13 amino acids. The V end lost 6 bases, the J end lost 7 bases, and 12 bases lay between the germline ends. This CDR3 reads CASSIQSGGELFF. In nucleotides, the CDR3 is TGCGCCAGCAGTATCCAGTCGGGCGGGGAGCTGTTTTTT.

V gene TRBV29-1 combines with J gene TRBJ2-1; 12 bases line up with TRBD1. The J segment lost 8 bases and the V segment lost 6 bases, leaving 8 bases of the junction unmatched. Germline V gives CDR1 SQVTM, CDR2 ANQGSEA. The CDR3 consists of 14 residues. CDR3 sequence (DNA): TGCAGCGTGGAGGGACAGGGGGCAGAGTATGAGCAGTTCTTC. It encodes CSVEGQGAEYEQFF.

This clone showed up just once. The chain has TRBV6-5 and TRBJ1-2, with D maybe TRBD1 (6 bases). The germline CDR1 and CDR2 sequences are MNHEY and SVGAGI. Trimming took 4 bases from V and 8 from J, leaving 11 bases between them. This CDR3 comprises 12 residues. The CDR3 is CASSSGDFGYTF. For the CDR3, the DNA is TGTGCCAGCAGTTCAGGGGATTTCGGCTACACCTTC.